Listed below are T cell receptor beta chains from one sample, sequenced in a study of T cell responses to AZD1222 COVID-19 vaccine. Method: immunoSEQ multiplex PCR; TCRdb's copy keeps in-frame clones and lacks some. Among about 76,000 clones listed, nearly 90% were seen once. Source: peripheral blood, taken on day 0 of AZD1222 vaccination. The receptors were gathered from an adult in good health. Each CDR3 is given with its conserved first and last residue.

cdr3_aa,v_call,j_call
CASSFFSKPRYYEQYF,TRBV5-6,TRBJ2-7
CASRQGALLGLGLAGSYNEQFF,TRBV28,TRBJ2-1
CASGRTGREQYF,TRBV6-5,TRBJ2-7
CASSIWRGGLTGELFF,TRBV19,TRBJ2-2
CASSYTSGGEQFF,TRBV2,TRBJ2-1
CASAGTKRGYEQYF,TRBV27,TRBJ2-7
CASSFRGNTIYF,TRBV12-3/TRBV12-4,TRBJ1-3
CASSLLDSHYGYTF,TRBV28,TRBJ1-2
CASSVDPGTSGSTDTQYF,TRBV9,TRBJ2-3
CASSHGTGYSPLHF,TRBV5-1,TRBJ1-6
CSVGTGGITGELFF,TRBV29-1,TRBJ2-2
CATSDQTWDTQYF,TRBV24-1,TRBJ2-3
CASSWQPDTIYEQYF,TRBV27,TRBJ2-7
CASSLPGLADTDTQYF,TRBV5-5,TRBJ2-3
CASSEQGVAGANVLTF,TRBV6-1,TRBJ2-6
CATSRRRVGNTEAFF,TRBV15,TRBJ1-1
CASKPGQIYGYTF,TRBV2,TRBJ1-2
CASRRTPGTEAFF,TRBV5-4,TRBJ1-1
CASSSRGTAGTEAFF,TRBV11-2,TRBJ1-1
CSVSYGTVNTEAFF,TRBV29-1,TRBJ1-1
CASSEYRKRGAYNEQFF,TRBV25-1,TRBJ2-1
CASSLAGVETQYF,TRBV5-1,TRBJ2-5
CASRSHDRAYGYTF,TRBV28,TRBJ1-2
CASSLWIGNTIYF,TRBV5-4,TRBJ1-3
CASGGREDNEQFF,TRBV10-3,TRBJ2-1
CASSAQGAETEAFF,TRBV28,TRBJ1-1
CAITTRGRGYGYTF,TRBV10-3,TRBJ1-2
CASRLAHTGELFF,TRBV2,TRBJ2-2
CASSLWRDEQFF,TRBV12-3/TRBV12-4,TRBJ2-1
CASSLGWYSGANVLTF,TRBV5-8,TRBJ2-6
CASSRYGQDQETQYF,TRBV14,TRBJ2-5
CASSLAGASSYNEQFF,TRBV5-4,TRBJ2-1
CASSQAGTGTETQYF,TRBV14,TRBJ2-5
CASAEQESNQPQHF,TRBV18,TRBJ1-5
CASSQREMGGELFF,TRBV5-1,TRBJ2-2
CASSLGTEARGYTF,TRBV28,TRBJ1-2
CAILDRATGELFF,TRBV19,TRBJ2-2
CASMGDRGNTEAFF,TRBV19,TRBJ1-1
CSAEGLTNTEAFF,TRBV29-1,TRBJ1-1
CASSPGALAGGETQYF,TRBV7-3,TRBJ2-5
CASVGRSPIAGNYNEQFF,TRBV7-2,TRBJ2-1
CASSSTVQGFAEAFF,TRBV7-2,TRBJ1-1
CASIRQGGIYNEQFF,TRBV19,TRBJ2-1
CASSAEVGQGFYGYTF,TRBV9,TRBJ1-2
CASSLGQGRSEKLFF,TRBV27,TRBJ1-4
CASSPRGGPEAFF,TRBV3-1/TRBV3-2,TRBJ1-1
CASSLSQINEKLFF,TRBV5-6,TRBJ1-4
CSVDPTSGAYNEQFF,TRBV29-1,TRBJ2-1
CASSYLGTSGRDEQFF,TRBV6-5,TRBJ2-1
CASSVGGAGNTIYF,TRBV9,TRBJ1-3
CAWTVGVTDTQYF,TRBV30,TRBJ2-3